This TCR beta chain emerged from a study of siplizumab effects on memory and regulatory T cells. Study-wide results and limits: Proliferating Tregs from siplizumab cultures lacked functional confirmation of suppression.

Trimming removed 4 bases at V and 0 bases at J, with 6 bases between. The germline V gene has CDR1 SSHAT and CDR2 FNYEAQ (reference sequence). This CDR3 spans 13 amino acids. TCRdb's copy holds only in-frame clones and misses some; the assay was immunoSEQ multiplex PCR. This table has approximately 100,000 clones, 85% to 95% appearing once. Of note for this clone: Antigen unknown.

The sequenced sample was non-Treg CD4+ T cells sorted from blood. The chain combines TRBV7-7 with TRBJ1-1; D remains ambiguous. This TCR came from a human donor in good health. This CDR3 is CASSSTVNTEAFF. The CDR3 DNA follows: TGTGCCAGCAGCTCTACGGTGAACACTGAAGCTTTCTTT.